The 15 T cell receptor beta chains listed next were all sequenced from one sample in a study of blood T cell repertoires in COVID-19. Some clones are missing from TCRdb's copy, which holds only in-frame ones; the method was immunoSEQ multiplex PCR. The sample includes fewer than 75,000 clones, roughly 90% seen only once; the top ten take approximately 3.6%. The sample taken for sequencing was peripheral blood. The receptors shown here come from a man between 65 and 85 years old with acute or convalescent COVID-19.

The CDR3 is CASSPTGALRGYGYTF. CDR3 DNA sequence: TGTGCCAGCTCACCAACTGGGGCGCTTCGAGGCTATGGCTACACCTTC. The chain recombines TRBV18 with TRBJ1-2; tentatively, D is TRBD1 (5 bases). This CDR3 has 16 amino acids. V was clipped by 2 bases and J by 4 bases, with 17 bases between them. Germline values: CDR1 KGHSH, CDR2 LQKENI.

The V gene is TRBV5-4, the J gene TRBJ2-3; TRBD2 aligns across 12 bases. The CDR3 runs to 16 residues. With V trimmed by 5 bases and J by 4 bases, 8 bases remained unmatched. The V gene's germline CDR1 is SGHNT and CDR2 YYREEE (reference sequence). The CDR3 loop reads CASSRASGGVADTQYF. The CDR3 DNA sequence: TGTGCCAGCAGTAGGGCTAGCGGGGGGGTGGCAGATACGCAGTATTTT.

In this sample, this clone turned up a few times. The V call is TRBV4-2, the J call TRBJ2-5; 9 positions match TRBD2. The CDR3 extends over 15 amino acids. The junction had 5 bases not matched to a gene; V was cut back by 2 bases and J by 4 bases. Looked up from germline, CDR1 is LGHNA and CDR2 is YNFKEQ. The CDR3 nucleotides are TGTGCCAGCAGCCAATCTGCGGGGGGGCCAGAGACCCAGTACTTC. This sequence encodes CASSQSAGGPETQYF.

The V gene is TRBV6-5, the J gene TRBJ1-6; possibly TRBD1 for D (6 bases). The germline CDR1 and CDR2 sequences are MNHEY and SVGAGI. The CDR3 totals 15 residues. The V end lost 6 bases, the J end lost 5 bases, and 14 bases lay between the germline ends. CDR3 region: CASRRGAGNNSPLHF. The CDR3 DNA is TGTGCCAGCAGGCGGGGGGCGGGAAATAATTCACCCCTCCACTTT.

The rearrangement uses TRBV18 and TRBJ1-6; possibly TRBD1 for D (5 bases). CDR1 is KGHSH and CDR2 is LQKENI in the germline V gene. The CDR3 sequence is 15 residues long. Trimming shortened V by 3 bases and J by 14 bases, and 20 bases separated the two germline ends. CDR3 in amino acids: CASSPGTEGFGTLHF. CDR3 DNA sequence: TGTGCCAGCTCACCCGGGACGGAGGGATTCGGGACCCTCCACTTT.

This clone was counted a single time. Its ends do not fully match the called genes, so a read error is possible. V usage is TRBV11-2 and J usage is TRBJ2-1; D is uncertain. The CDR3 runs 17 residues. Germline CDR1 is SGHAT and CDR2 is FQNNGV. Here the CDR3 DNA reads TGTGCCAGCAGCTTACGGCCGGCTAGGTCGCCGGATAGAGTGAAGATCTTC. This sequence encodes CASSLRPARSPDRVKIF.

This clone was detected only a few times. The V gene is TRBV6-5, the J gene TRBJ1-5; TRBD1 might be the D (6 bases). Germline CDR1 MNHEY, CDR2 SVGAGI. V was cut by 6 bases and J by 2 bases, with 11 bases left in between. The CDR3 extends over 14 amino acids. CDR3 residues: CASSLRGRNQPQHF. The CDR3 DNA is TGTGCCAGCAGCCTCAGGGGACGCAATCAGCCCCAGCATTTT.

The rearrangement joins TRBV7-2 to TRBJ2-5, with 8 bases fitting TRBD1. This CDR3 has 13 amino acids. Germline CDR1 and CDR2: SGHTA and FQGNSA. J lost 5 bases, V lost 6 bases, and 5 bases had no gene match. The CDR3 loop is CASRAGGRETQYF. The CDR3 nucleotides are TGTGCCAGCAGAGCAGGGGGCCGTGAGACCCAGTACTTC.

The chain recombines TRBV9 with TRBJ1-5; possible D gene TRBD1, 5 bases. Trimming took off 0 bases at V and 0 bases at J, with 10 bases between the two ends. The germline V gene encodes CDR1 SGDLS and CDR2 YYNGEE. The CDR3 covers 16 residues. CDR3 loop: CASSVGGSNSNQPQHF. CDR3 bases: TGTGCCAGCAGCGTAGGGGGCAGTAATAGCAATCAGCCCCAGCATTTT.

The rearrangement links TRBV18 to TRBJ2-5, with D possibly matching TRBD2 (6 bases). This CDR3 has 13 amino acids. Germline-derived CDR1 and CDR2 are KGHSH and LQKENI. Trimming shortened V by 4 bases and J by 4 bases, and 10 bases separated the two germline ends. The CDR3 region has the DNA TGTGCCAGCTCACGCCAGGGAGGAGAGACCCAGTACTTC. This encodes CASSRQGGETQYF.

The sample holds a few counts of this clone. The chain carries TRBV28 and TRBJ2-5; 11 nucleotides line up with TRBD2. Germline V lookup: CDR1 MDHEN, CDR2 SYDVKM. The V and J ends lost 7 bases and 9 bases, in that order; junction bases with no gene match: 13. The CDR3 spans 15 residues. The CDR3, as DNA: TGTGCCAGCATAGGACTAGCGGGCCCACGGGGGGCCCAGTACTTC. This translates into CASIGLAGPRGAQYF.

The V gene is TRBV11-3, the J gene TRBJ2-1, with 11 bases aligning to TRBD2. Germline V CDR1 and CDR2: SGHNT, YENEEA. This CDR3 is 15 amino acids long. J lost 12 bases, V lost 1 base, and 8 bases had no gene match. CDR3 amino acids: CASSLGGSGGGRQFF. The CDR3 bases are TGTGCCAGCAGCTTAGGTGGTAGCGGGGGGGGACGGCAGTTCTTC.

The chain joins TRBV19 to TRBJ1-5, with D possibly TRBD1 on 6 matching bases. Trimming left V 3 bases short and J 3 bases short, with 12 bases between. The CDR3 totals 15 residues. The germline gives CDR1 LNHDA, CDR2 SQIVND (reference sequence). The CDR3 here is CASSIAGGPNQPQHF. Here the CDR3 DNA reads TGTGCCAGTAGTATCGCGGGGGGCCCCAATCAGCCCCAGCATTTT.

The CDR3 bases are TGTGCCAGCGTGGGGGGGCGCACAGATACGCAGTATTTT. This codes for CASVGGRTDTQYF. V and J are TRBV6-6 and TRBJ2-3; D is possibly TRBD2 (7 bases). The CDR3 consists of 13 residues. CDR1 and CDR2 from the germline V gene are MNHNY and SVGAGI (reference sequence). V shed 8 bases and J shed 1 base, with 10 bases lying between them.

The V gene is TRBV28, the J gene TRBJ1-3, with 7 positions matching TRBD1. The CDR3 spans 16 residues. Germline values: CDR1 MDHEN, CDR2 SYDVKM. The J segment lost 4 bases and the V segment lost 4 bases, leaving 10 bases of the junction unmatched. In DNA form, the CDR3 reads TGTGCCAGCAGTTCCCACTTGAGGGACAGAGGAAACACCATATATTTT. Protein sequence: CASSSHLRDRGNTIYF. Using reference TRBV28 and TRBJ1-3 for the parts outside the CDR3, the full variable domain is DVKVTQSSRYLVKRTGEKVFLECVQDMDHENMFWYRQDPGLGLRLIYFSYDVKMKEKGDIPEGYSVSREKKERFSLILESASTNQTSMYLCASSSHLRDRGNTIYFGEGSWLTVV.